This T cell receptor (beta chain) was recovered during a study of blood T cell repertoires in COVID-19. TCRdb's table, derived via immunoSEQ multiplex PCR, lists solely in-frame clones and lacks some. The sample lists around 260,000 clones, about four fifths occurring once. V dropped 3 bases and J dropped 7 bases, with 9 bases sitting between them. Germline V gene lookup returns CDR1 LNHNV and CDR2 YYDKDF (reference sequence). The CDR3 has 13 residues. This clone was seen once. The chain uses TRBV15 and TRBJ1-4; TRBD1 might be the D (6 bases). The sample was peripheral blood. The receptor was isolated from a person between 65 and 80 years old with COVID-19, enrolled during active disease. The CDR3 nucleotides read TGTGCCACCAGCAGCAGGGGTTTTGAAAAACTGTTTTTT. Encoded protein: CATSSRGFEKLFF.